Following are 20 T cell receptor beta chains from one sample sequenced in a study of T cell repertoires in cytomegalovirus infection. TCRdb reprocessed the reads via MiXCR and lists one record per CDR3 protein. The sample lists about 600,000 distinct CDR3 sequences; approximately 25% were seen once. The source material was CD8+ T cells from PBMCs. These receptors all come from a human donor in good health (CMV status not recorded). Some clones in this sample may be carry-over from other donors' samples.

This clonotype was recorded many times. The chain joins TRBV12-3 or TRBV12-4 to TRBJ1-1; D call uncertain. V lost 8 bases, J lost 1 base, and 11 bases lay in between. The CDR3 extends over 13 amino acids. CDR3 sequence reads: CASHDLGNTEAFF. The CDR3 DNA reads TGTGCCAGCCATGACTTGGGGAACACTGAAGCTTTCTTT.

Only a few counts were recorded for this clonotype. The rearrangement links TRBV2 to TRBJ2-7; D gene ambiguous. V lost 0 bases to trimming and J lost 7 bases, with 13 bases between them. This CDR3 region has 14 residues. Germline CDR1 is SNHLY and CDR2 is FYNNEI. The CDR3 nucleotides read TGTGCCAGCAGTGAAGCAGGGCAGGTATGGGAGCAGTACGTC. Its protein product is CASSEAGQVWEQYV.

J is TRBJ2-7 and V is TRBV14; the match to TRBD1 covers 8 bases. V lost 0 bases and J lost 3; bases outside the gene matches: 10. This CDR3 is 17 amino acids long. Germline CDR1 is SGHDN and CDR2 is FVKESK. The CDR3 bases are TGTGCCAGCAGCCAAGATCGTCGGCAGGGGGCGAGCTACGAGCAGTACTTC. Protein: CASSQDRRQGASYEQYF.

In nucleotides, the CDR3 is TGCGCCAGCAGCCAAGAGGGCGCGGGGGCGTTAGGGAATGAGCAGTTCTTC. This translates into CASSQEGAGALGNEQFF. The genes are TRBV4-1 and TRBJ2-1; D might be TRBD2 (7 bases). This CDR3 has 17 residues. Germline CDR1 is MGHRA and CDR2 is YSYEKL. Deletions cut 0 bases from V and 7 bases from J, with 19 bases between.

The chain joins TRBV14 to TRBJ2-3; weak D call: TRBD2 (5 bases). Germline V gene lookup returns CDR1 SGHDN and CDR2 FVKESK. There are 13 residues in the CDR3. The ends were cut back, 1 base at V and 5 bases at J, with 7 bases in the middle. For the CDR3, the DNA is TGTGCCAGCAGCCAAGGGGGAGTAGATACGCAGTATTTT. Encoded protein: CASSQGGVDTQYF.

This clonotype was recorded at least ten times. The chain recombines TRBV7-6 with TRBJ2-7, with D tentatively TRBD1 (5 bases). Trimming cost V 0 bases and J 5 bases, with 14 bases left between them. The CDR3 loop spans 15 amino acids. The V gene's germline CDR1 is SGHVS and CDR2 FNYEAQ. CDR3 sequence (DNA): TGTGCCAGCAGCTTAGCAGGCGGCAGGGCGAACGAGCAGTACTTC. Translation gives CASSLAGGRANEQYF.

The rearrangement joins TRBV9 to TRBJ1-2; a possible D gene is TRBD1 (5 bases). This CDR3 spans 15 amino acids. V lost 3 bases, J lost 3 bases, and 15 bases lay in between. Germline-derived CDR1 and CDR2 are SGDLS and YYNGEE. CDR3 DNA: TGTGCCAGCAGCGCTGGGGACGGAACATACTATGGCTACACCTTC. Protein product: CASSAGDGTYYGYTF.

V is TRBV20-1 and J is TRBJ2-2; TRBD1 is a possible D gene (6 bases). CDR3 length equals 13 residues. Germline lookup yields CDR1 DFQATT and CDR2 SNEGSKA (reference sequence). Deletions cut 4 bases from V and 5 bases from J, with 11 bases between. This CDR3 reads CSATLGGTGELFF. The CDR3 DNA follows: TGCAGTGCTACGTTAGGGGGTACCGGGGAGCTGTTTTTT.

The CDR3 coding sequence is TGTGCCAGCCCGACTAGTTGGAACAATGAGCAGTTCTTC. Its translation: CASPTSWNNEQFF. This chain connects TRBV2 to TRBJ2-1; D perhaps matches TRBD2 (6 bases). V was trimmed by 8 bases and J by 5 bases, leaving 13 bases between them. Germline CDR1 and CDR2: SNHLY and FYNNEI. The CDR3 is made up of 13 amino acids.

Of note for this clonotype: This clone may be a read error of a much larger clone one base away. J is TRBJ2-1 and V is TRBV5-5; the match to TRBD1 covers 8 bases. Germline CDR1 SGHKS, CDR2 YYEKEE (reference sequence). CDR3 size: 14 residues. CDR3 in amino acids: CVSSLGQGADEQFF. CDR3 DNA: TGTGTCAGCAGCTTGGGCCAGGGGGCTGATGAGCAGTTCTTC.

The rearrangement uses TRBV9 and TRBJ2-3; D possibly matches TRBD1 or TRBD2 (5 bases each). CDR1 and CDR2 from the germline V gene are SGDLS and YYNGEE. The ends were cut back, 0 bases at V and 5 bases at J, with 13 bases in the middle. CDR3 length: 15 residues. The CDR3 bases are TGTGCCAGCAGCGTAGAGGGGACGGCGAAAGATACGCAGTATTTT. It specifies CASSVEGTAKDTQYF.

As regards this clonotype: An end of the junction does not agree with germline; a read error may underlie this. The chain employs TRBV7-4 and TRBJ2-6; TRBD1 matches at 10 bases. Germline V gives CDR1 SGHVT, CDR2 SQSDAQ. This CDR3 region has 19 residues. This CDR3 reads CASSIGTGVGLRRANVMTF. CDR3 coding DNA: TGTGCCAGCAGCATCGGGACAGGGGTCGGATTGAGGAGGGCCAACGTCATGACTTTC.

This clonotype came up many times. The chain joins TRBV28 to TRBJ2-1; 8 nucleotides align to TRBD1. The CDR3 extends over 16 amino acids. CDR1 and CDR2 (germline): MDHEN, SYDVKM. The V and J ends lost 5 bases and 2 bases, in that order; junction bases with no gene match: 8. For the CDR3, the DNA is TGTGCCAGCAGTCCCGGGACAGGTGGTACCTACAATGAGCAGTTCTTC. This translates into CASSPGTGGTYNEQFF.

In this sample, this clonotype turned up a few times. The rearrangement links TRBV20-1 to TRBJ2-4; 7 bases match TRBD1. The CDR3 consists of 15 residues. Germline V CDR1 and CDR2: DFQATT, SNEGSKA (reference sequence). V trimming: 0 bases; J trimming: 1 base; junction bases outside the gene matches: 3. This CDR3 reads CSARDRGQAKNIQYF. CDR3 sequence (DNA): TGCAGTGCTAGAGATAGGGGACAGGCCAAAAACATTCAGTACTTC.

As regards this clonotype: A read error may be the cause here, since a much bigger clone is one base away. V usage is TRBV7-6 and J usage is TRBJ1-2, with D perhaps TRBD1 (5 bases). Germline V gives CDR1 SGHVS, CDR2 FNYEAQ. The CDR3 covers 13 residues. The CDR3 region has the DNA TGTGTCAGCAGCCAACGGGGGAATTATGGCTACACCTTC. Its protein is CVSSQRGNYGYTF.

This clonotype was recorded a few times. The V gene is TRBV6-5, the J gene TRBJ2-1; 7 positions match TRBD1. The length of the CDR3 is 14 residues. V lost 2 bases, J lost 6 bases, and 4 bases stayed unmatched. The germline gives CDR1 MNHEY, CDR2 SVGAGI. The CDR3 DNA is TGTGCCAGCAGTTACCAGGGACAGTTCAATGAGCAGTTCTTC. Protein sequence: CASSYQGQFNEQFF.

The table lists this clonotype with a few counts. CDR3 DNA: TGTGCCAGCAGTTGGGGGGGGCTAGGAAGCCTCGGGGAGACCCAGTACTTC. Translation gives CASSWGGLGSLGETQYF. V and J are TRBV27 and TRBJ2-5; tentatively, D is TRBD2 (7 bases). V was cut by 4 bases and J by 5 bases, with 23 bases left in between. The CDR3 is 17 residues long. The germline V gene encodes CDR1 MNHEY and CDR2 SMNVEV (reference sequence).

This clonotype was seen many times. This chain links TRBV10-3 with TRBJ2-3; 11 nucleotides match TRBD2. CDR1 and CDR2 (germline): ENHRY, SYGVKD. Unmatched junction bases numbered 9, after V lost 4 bases and J lost 0 bases. CDR3 size: 18 residues. CDR3 DNA sequence: TGTGCCATCAGTGTTCGCCTAGCGGGGGGCGCTAGCACAGATACGCAGTATTTT. Its translation: CAISVRLAGGASTDTQYF.

This chain uses TRBV18 with TRBJ2-1; D gene unclear. V dropped 0 bases and J dropped 0 bases, with 6 bases sitting between them. Germline V lookup: CDR1 KGHSH, CDR2 LQKENI. The CDR3 runs 15 residues. The CDR3 coding sequence is TGTGCCAGCTCACCACCAGATAGCTCCTACAATGAGCAGTTCTTC. Its protein is CASSPPDSSYNEQFF.

The chain uses TRBV7-6 and TRBJ2-2, with 9 positions matching TRBD1. CDR3 length: 15 amino acids. V was clipped by 4 bases and J by 4 bases; unmatched bases: 4. Germline V gene sequence: CDR1 SGHVS, CDR2 FNYEAQ. The CDR3, as DNA: TGTGCCAGCAGCTCGACGACAGGGGGCACCGGGGAGCTGTTTTTT. Its translation: CASSSTTGGTGELFF.